Each of the 3 T cell receptor beta chains below was sequenced from the same sample in a study of blood T cells in healthy people across ages. Through a sample-barcoded 5' primer and a J-beta primer mix, a second PCR was run for roughly 6 to 11 cycles. TCRdb ran MiXCR on the 5' RACE reads and lists one entry per CDR3 protein. The data show under 1 million distinct CDR3 sequences, 44% seen once. The sample consisted of blood. These receptors all stem from a man between 60 and 75 years old in good health.

This chain links TRBV7-8 with TRBJ2-3; TRBD2 matches at 12 bases. V lost 3 bases to trimming and J lost 6 bases; unmatched junction nucleotides: 7. Germline-derived CDR1 and CDR2 are SGHVS and FQNEAQ. The CDR3 contains 16 residues. This CDR3 reads CASSFRTSGVPDTQYF. The CDR3, as DNA: TGTGCCAGCAGCTTCCGGACTAGCGGGGTCCCGGATACGCAGTATTTT.

The chain links TRBV6-5 to TRBJ2-1; 9 bases match TRBD1. Trimming at V came to 7 bases and at J to 7 bases, leaving 8 bases not matched to a gene. CDR3 size: 14 residues. Germline CDR1 is MNHEY and CDR2 is SVGAGI. The CDR3 nucleotides are TGTGCCAGCACCCACGGACAGGGGACTAATGAGCAGTTCTTC. Amino acid sequence: CASTHGQGTNEQFF.

The chain employs TRBV6-5 and TRBJ1-1, with D perhaps TRBD1 (5 bases). Per germline, CDR1 MNHEY and CDR2 SVGAGI. This CDR3 region has 15 residues. The V end lost 6 bases, the J end lost 4 bases, and 18 bases lay between the germline ends. CDR3 nucleotides: TGTGCCAGCAGCCCCGGGACTTCTCGGTCCACTGAAGCTTTCTTT. Protein: CASSPGTSRSTEAFF.